The sequence of this T cell receptor beta chain was determined in a study of blood T cell repertoires in COVID-19. Whole-study context: Acute-phase and convalescent COVID-19 samples originated in the United States, Italy and Spain. PBMCs, B-cell-depleted T cells, or T cells were the source of the cDNA or gDNA that made up the material.

In the authors' workflow: How many nucleated cells were present was estimated from reference gene primer amplification. Sequencing was performed with immunoSEQ multiplex PCR; in TCRdb, only in-frame clones are kept and a portion is missing. That table gives V, J and clone size, and the DNA gave D and trimming. The sample has over 30,000 clones; approximately 86% are singletons. Germline V lookup: CDR1 SGHRS, CDR2 YFSETQ. The ends were cut back, 0 bases at V and 1 base at J, with 18 bases in the middle. The CDR3 covers 18 residues. The chain combines TRBV5-1 with TRBJ2-3; possible D gene TRBD2, 6 bases. The TCR comes from a woman older than 75 with active or convalescent COVID-19. Sequencing used peripheral blood. The DNA for the CDR3 is TGCGCCAGCAGCTTGGCCCAGGGTAGCCGGGAGCGCACAGATACGCAGTATTTT. Translated, it gives CASSLAQGSRERTDTQYF.